The source of this TCR beta chain is a study of Ad26.COV2.S vaccination and SARS-CoV-2 variants. Regarding treatment: 19 received Ad26.COV2.S at low or high dose, single or two shots; about 5 received placebo; per-sample allocation not given. Specimens were obtained on day 63 following the first vaccine or placebo injection. Here immunoSEQ multiplex PCR was the method, and the copy in TCRdb shows in-frame clones only, minus some. The sample shows under 550,000 clones, around 90% of them seen only once. Germline V CDR1 and CDR2: SGHNT, YYREEE (reference sequence). The V end lost 4 bases, the J end lost 6 bases, and 13 bases lay between the germline ends. The CDR3 is made up of 13 amino acids.

The rearrangement joins TRBV5-4 to TRBJ1-2; D is perhaps TRBD1 (6 bases). The source material was peripheral blood, sampled in a trial of Ad26.COV2.S vaccine versus placebo. The source of this sequence is a person aged 18-60 years who received the Ad26.COV2.S COVID-19 vaccine or a placebo. The DNA of the CDR3 is TGTGCCAGCAGCCCACAGGGATGGAATGGCTACACCTTC. Protein product: CASSPQGWNGYTF.